This entry lists 25 T cell receptor beta chains sequenced from one sample in a study of T cells in women clearing cervical HPV infection. The method was immunoSEQ multiplex PCR; TCRdb's version includes in-frame clones alone and lacks a portion of them. This sample contains 25,000 to 35,000 clones. The specimen sequenced was blood buffy coat. The receptors were sampled from a woman aged 18 to 75 with a cervical HPV16 infection that either progressed to CIN3+ or cleared (not recorded which).

On this clone itself: The missing CDR3 end, 3 residues past where the read stops, is filled in from the germline J gene. The rearrangement links TRBV18 to TRBJ2-6; TRBD1 matches 9 bases. This CDR3 contains 21 residues. The V gene end was trimmed by 3 bases and the J gene end by 2 bases; junction bases not matched to a gene: 17. Germline CDR1 and CDR2: KGHSH and LQKENI. CDR3 sequence reads: CASSPSQGAKESRAGANVLTF. Incomplete CDR3 DNA: TGTGCCAGCTCACCTTCACAGGGGGCCAAGGAGAGTAGGGCTGGGGCCAACGTC.

Points on this clone: The read gets to within 3 residues of the CDR3 end, and the germline J gene fills in the rest. This chain uses TRBV11-1 with TRBJ2-6; possibly TRBD1 for D (6 bases). This CDR3 is 15 amino acids long. In germline, CDR1 is SGHAT, CDR2 FQDESV (reference sequence). Trimming shortened V by 4 bases and J by 7 bases, and 14 bases separated the two germline ends. The CDR3 bases that were read are TGTGCCAGCAGCTCAAGACAGGCCCACGCCAACGTC. Encoded protein: CASSSRQAHANV. From start to end, the CDR3 is CASSSRQAHANVLTF.

Remarks on this clone: The CDR3 extends 3 residues past the end of the read, so its final part is completed from the germline J gene. V and J are TRBV6-1 and TRBJ2-1; D is undetermined. This CDR3 region has 15 residues. Germline CDR1 and CDR2: MNHNS and SASEGT. V lost 3 bases to trimming and J lost 0 bases, with 9 bases between them. The CDR3 loop is CASSDRYSSYNEQFF. The sequenced CDR3 bases are TGTGCCAGCAGTGACCGCTATAGCTCCTACAATGAG.

On this clone: Read sequence stops 3 residues before the CDR3 end, and the germline J gene provides the missing end. The rearrangement links TRBV20-1 to TRBJ2-3, with 10 bases fitting TRBD2. This CDR3 has 15 amino acids. With V trimmed by 4 bases and J by 5 bases, 9 bases remained unmatched. Germline V gene data show CDR1 as DFQATT and CDR2 as SNEGSKA (reference sequence). CDR3 bases read: TGCAGTGCTAACCCCGAGCGGGGGGGCGAAGATACG. Its protein product is CSANPERGGEDT. The entire CDR3 reads CSANPERGGEDTQYF.

For this clone: An end of the junction differs from the germline gene, which may be a read error. Read sequence stops 3 residues before the CDR3 end, and the germline J gene provides the missing end. The chain combines TRBV4-2 with TRBJ2-5; 8 bases map to TRBD1. The germline V gene encodes CDR1 LGHNA and CDR2 YNFKEQ. CDR3 length: 16 amino acids. CDR3 protein: CASSQDRRTGRETQYF. CDR3 DNA (partial): TGCGCCAGCAGCCAAGATCGGAGGACAGGGAGGGAGACC.

A remark on this clone: With the read ending 3 residues before the CDR3 end, the germline J gene is used to fill in that end. The V and J genes are TRBV19 and TRBJ1-2, with a possible D match to TRBD1 (5 bases). From germline, CDR1 is LNHDA and CDR2 SQIVND (reference sequence). CDR3 length equals 13 residues. CDR3 DNA (partial): TGTGCCAGTAAAGCTGCCCGATGGGGCGAC. Translated, it gives CASKAARWGD. The whole CDR3 sequence is CASKAARWGDYTF.

With respect to this clone: Sequencing ends 3 residues short of the CDR3 end; the germline J gene provides the rest. This chain uses TRBV30 with TRBJ2-1; D uncertain. CDR3 length: 14 amino acids. Germline lookup yields CDR1 GTSNPN and CDR2 SVGIG (reference sequence). The V and J ends lost 1 base and 5 bases respectively, with 12 bases between them. CDR3: CAWSDGLGDNEQFF. Incomplete CDR3 DNA: TGTGCCTGGAGTGATGGTCTAGGAGACAATGAG.

Concerning this clone itself: The DNA ends 3 residues before the CDR3 does, and the rest of the CDR3 is filled in from the germline J gene. This chain uses TRBV6-2 or TRBV6-3 with TRBJ1-5; 8 nucleotides agree with TRBD1. Germline V lookup: CDR1 MNHEY, CDR2 SVGEGT. V lost 6 bases to trimming and J lost 1 base; unmatched junction nucleotides: 11. The CDR3 has 17 amino acids. The CDR3 protein is CASRPGQGSKSNQPQHF. CDR3 bases read: TGTGCCAGCAGACCCGGACAGGGTAGTAAGAGCAATCAGCCC.

For this clone: The read stops 3 residues short of the end of the CDR3; the missing end is completed from the germline J gene. The chain recombines TRBV5-6 with TRBJ1-2; 7 bases map to TRBD1. The CDR3 has 13 amino acids. Germline assignment: CDR1 SGHDT and CDR2 YYEEEE. V was pared by 4 bases and J by 2 bases, with 2 bases of the junction left unmatched. CDR3 loop: CASSPGQNYGYTF. CDR3 DNA, as far as it was read: TGTGCCAGCAGCCCGGGACAGAACTATGGC. The full variable domain, completed using reference TRBV5-6 and TRBJ1-2, is DAGVTQSPTHLIKTRGQQVTLRCSPKSGHDTVSWYQQALGQGPQFIFQYYEEEERQRGNFPDRFSGHQFPNYSSELNVNALLLGDSALYLCASSPGQNYGYTFGSGTRLTVV.

The CDR3 sequence: CASSASVTGGGGYTF. The CDR3 DNA, read in part, is TGTGCCAGCAGTGCAAGCGTCACAGGGGGCGGCGGC. The chain couples TRBV2 to TRBJ1-2, with TRBD1 matching over 9 bases. The sequence runs out 3 residues before the end of the CDR3; the remainder is reconstructed from the germline J gene. Germline V gives CDR1 SNHLY, CDR2 FYNNEI. The CDR3 is made up of 15 amino acids.

As for this clone: Sequencing ends 3 residues short of the CDR3 end; the germline J gene provides the rest. The chain recombines TRBV5-1 with TRBJ1-3, with D possibly being TRBD1 (5 bases). This CDR3 is built from 15 residues. V lost 4 bases and J lost 3, with 14 bases in between. In germline, CDR1 is SGHRS, CDR2 YFSETQ. The CDR3 sequence: CASSPVQGGGNTIYF. The CDR3 bases that were read are TGCGCCAGCAGCCCAGTGCAGGGCGGTGGAAACACC.

About this clone itself: The read ends 3 residues shy of where the CDR3 ends; the end is completed using the germline J gene. V gene TRBV7-9 combines with J gene TRBJ2-7; no clear D gene. Germline V gene lookup returns CDR1 SEHNR and CDR2 FQNEAQ (reference sequence). The CDR3 loop spans 11 amino acids. Trimming removed 5 bases at V and 6 bases at J, with 8 bases between. This CDR3 is CASSASLEQYF. CDR3 DNA (partial): TGTGCCAGCAGCGCGAGCCTCGAG.

On this clone: The CDR3 end lies 3 residues beyond the end of the read and is filled in from the germline J gene. The V call is TRBV7-9, the J call TRBJ2-5; 7 bases are a match to TRBD1. The CDR3 is made up of 13 amino acids. Germline V gives CDR1 SEHNR, CDR2 FQNEAQ (reference sequence). The ends lost 8 bases at V and 1 base at J; junction bases unmatched: 4. CDR3 amino acids: CASAGQVQETQYF. The part of the CDR3 DNA that was read is TGTGCCAGCGCCGGACAGGTCCAAGAGACC.

As for this clone: The read is 3 residues too short to cover the CDR3 end, so that end is filled in from the germline J gene. V and J are TRBV6-2 or TRBV6-3 and TRBJ1-2; TRBD1 might be the D (6 bases). Deletions cut 10 bases from V and 4 bases from J, with 16 bases between. CDR1 MNHEY and CDR2 SVGEGT come from the germline V gene. This CDR3 contains 13 residues. The CDR3 loop reads CATSRTATYGYTF. The DNA read from the CDR3 is TGTGCCACTTCCCGGACAGCAACCTATGGC.

With regard to this clone: The read terminates 3 residues before the CDR3 end, so the remaining end is supplied by the germline J gene. This chain links TRBV4-1 with TRBJ2-7; possible D gene TRBD2, 5 bases. Germline V gene data show CDR1 as MGHRA and CDR2 as YSYEKL. Between the trimmed V and J ends, which lost 6 bases and 4 bases, there was a span of 19 bases. The length of the CDR3 is 15 residues. The DNA read from the CDR3 is TGCGCCAGCAGTCCAAGATCCGGGGTCAAATACGAG. The encoded protein is CASSPRSGVKYE. The entire CDR3 sequence reads CASSPRSGVKYEQYF.

As to this clone: The CDR3 end is not reached by the read, which stops 3 residues before it; the germline J gene fills it in. The chain couples TRBV11-2 to TRBJ2-1, with D maybe TRBD2 (5 bases). The V gene's germline CDR1 is SGHAT and CDR2 FQNNGV. V was shortened by 1 base and J by 9 bases, with 13 bases between the two germline ends. The CDR3 loop spans 14 amino acids. Incomplete CDR3 DNA: TGTGCCAGCAGCTTAGCCCCCACTAGGACTGAG. This codes for CASSLAPTRTE. The full CDR3 protein reads CASSLAPTRTEQFF.

Note on this clone: The sequenced fragment ends 3 residues before the CDR3 boundary, so the rest is inferred from the germline J gene. This chain connects TRBV2 to TRBJ1-2; TRBD1 might be the D (6 bases). The germline CDR1 and CDR2 sequences are SNHLY and FYNNEI. The CDR3 spans 15 residues. CDR3: CASRATGARNYDYTF. CDR3 bases read: TGTGCCAGCAGGGCGACAGGAGCACGTAACTACGAC.

For this clone: The sequence runs out 3 residues before the end of the CDR3; the remainder is reconstructed from the germline J gene. This chain joins TRBV6-2 or TRBV6-3 and TRBJ2-7; no clear D. V was pared by 6 bases and J by 2 bases, with 14 bases between. In germline, CDR1 is MNHEY, CDR2 SVGEGT. CDR3 length equals 14 residues. CDR3 residues: CASRSRERAYEQYF. CDR3 bases read: TGTGCCAGCAGGTCCCGCGAGAGAGCCTACGAG.

On this clone itself: The read ends 3 residues shy of where the CDR3 ends; the end is completed using the germline J gene. J is TRBJ1-1 and V is TRBV5-1; 8 nucleotides line up with TRBD1. With 2 bases clipped from V and 4 bases from J, the junction kept 10 bases outside the gene matches. The CDR3 totals 16 residues. Germline V lookup: CDR1 SGHRS, CDR2 YFSETQ. The CDR3 loop reads CASSFRQGAEATEAFF. Partial CDR3 DNA: TGCGCCAGCAGCTTCAGGCAGGGGGCCGAGGCCACTGAA.

As regards this clone: The CDR3 end lies 3 residues beyond the end of the read and is filled in from the germline J gene. This chain connects TRBV7-6 to TRBJ2-5; TRBD2 agrees at 9 bases. CDR3 size: 13 residues. The germline CDR1 and CDR2 sequences are SGHVS and FNYEAQ. The CDR3 spells CASAGGHQETQYF. The sequenced CDR3 bases are TGTGCGAGCGCGGGGGGGCACCAAGAGACC.

Notes on this clone: With the read ending 3 residues before the CDR3 end, the germline J gene is used to fill in that end. The V gene is TRBV6-2 or TRBV6-3, the J gene TRBJ1-2, with a possible D match to TRBD1 (6 bases). This CDR3 is 16 amino acids long. Trimming removed 2 bases at V and 0 bases at J, with 13 bases between. Germline V lookup: CDR1 MNHEY, CDR2 SVGEGT. CDR3 bases read: TGTGCCAGCAGTTACACCGGGACACGAACTAACTATGGC. Translating it yields CASSYTGTRTNYG. Given in full, the CDR3 is CASSYTGTRTNYGYTF.

Note on this clone: The CDR3 extends 3 residues past the end of the read, so its final part is completed from the germline J gene. The chain carries TRBV2 and TRBJ1-4; D might be TRBD1 (5 bases). The V end was cut by 9 bases, the J end by 4 bases, with 21 bases between. This CDR3 region has 16 residues. CDR1 and CDR2 from the germline V gene are SNHLY and FYNNEI. CDR3 residues: CASKSLGGIGNEKLFF. CDR3 DNA (partial): TGTGCCAGTAAATCCCTCGGGGGAATCGGTAATGAAAAA.

About this clone: Coverage ceases 3 residues before the CDR3 finishes, and the germline J gene fills in the end. V and J are TRBV5-4 and TRBJ2-7; 10 bases fit TRBD1. CDR1 is SGHNT, CDR2 YYREEE, per germline (reference sequence). V was pared by 4 bases and J by 0 bases, with 1 base of the junction left unmatched. The CDR3 runs to 14 residues. The CDR3 DNA, read in part, is TGTGCCAGCAGCAGACAGGGGGCCTCCTACGAG. Translating it yields CASSRQGASYE. The whole CDR3 protein reads CASSRQGASYEQYF.

Regarding this clone: From the germline J gene comes the end of the CDR3, since the read stops 3 residues before it. The chain joins TRBV20-1 to TRBJ2-3; maybe TRBD2 (5 bases). Trimming pared 5 bases from V and 4 bases from J, leaving 16 bases between. Germline V CDR1 and CDR2: DFQATT, SNEGSKA (reference sequence). This CDR3 is 14 amino acids long. The CDR3 sequence is CSAEEFNSADTQYF. Incomplete CDR3 DNA: TGCAGTGCTGAGGAATTTAATAGCGCAGATACG.

As concerns this clone: The CDR3 end lies 3 residues beyond the end of the read and is filled in from the germline J gene. This rearrangement joins TRBV30 to TRBJ2-1; D perhaps matches TRBD1 (6 bases). The CDR3 extends over 14 amino acids. Trimming stripped 1 base from V and 4 bases from J, with 11 bases between. Germline lookup yields CDR1 GTSNPN and CDR2 SVGIG (reference sequence). The CDR3 sequence: CAWSAGTSYNEQFF. Partial CDR3 DNA: TGTGCCTGGAGTGCGGGGACATCTTACAATGAG.